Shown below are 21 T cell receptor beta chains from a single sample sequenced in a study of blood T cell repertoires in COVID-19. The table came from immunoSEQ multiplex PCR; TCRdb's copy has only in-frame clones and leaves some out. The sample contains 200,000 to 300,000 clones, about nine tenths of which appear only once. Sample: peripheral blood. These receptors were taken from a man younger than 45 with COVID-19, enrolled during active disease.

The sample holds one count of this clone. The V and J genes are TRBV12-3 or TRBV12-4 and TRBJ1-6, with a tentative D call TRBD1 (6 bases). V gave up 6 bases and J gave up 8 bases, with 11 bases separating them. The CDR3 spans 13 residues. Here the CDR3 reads CASRTGNYSPLHF. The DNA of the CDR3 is TGTGCCAGCAGAACAGGGAATTATTCACCCCTCCACTTT.

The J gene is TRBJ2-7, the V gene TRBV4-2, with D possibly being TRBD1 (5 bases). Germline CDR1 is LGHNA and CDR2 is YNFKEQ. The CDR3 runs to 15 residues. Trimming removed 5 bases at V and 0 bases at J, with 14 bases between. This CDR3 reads CASSIGPQGSYEQYF. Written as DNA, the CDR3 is TGTGCCAGCAGCATCGGGCCGCAGGGCTCCTACGAGCAGTACTTC.

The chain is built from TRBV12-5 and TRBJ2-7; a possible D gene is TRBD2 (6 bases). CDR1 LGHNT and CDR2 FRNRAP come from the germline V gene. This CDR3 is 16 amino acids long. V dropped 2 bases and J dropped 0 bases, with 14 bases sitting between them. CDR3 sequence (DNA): TGTGCTAGTGGTTTGCAGGCCGGAGGGCGCTCCTACGAGCAGTACTTC. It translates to CASGLQAGGRSYEQYF. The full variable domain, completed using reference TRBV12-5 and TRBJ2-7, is DARVTQTPRHKVTEMGQEVTMRCQPILGHNTVFWYRQTMMQGLELLAYFRNRAPLDDSGMPKDRFSAEMPDATLATLKIQPSEPRDSAVYFCASGLQAGGRSYEQYFGPGTRLTVT.

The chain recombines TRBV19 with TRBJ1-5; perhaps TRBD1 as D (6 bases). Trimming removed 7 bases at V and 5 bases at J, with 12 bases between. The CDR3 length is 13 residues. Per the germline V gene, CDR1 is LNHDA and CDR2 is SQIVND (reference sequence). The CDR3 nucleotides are TGTGCCAGTACCGACAGGCCCTATCAGCCCCAGCATTTT. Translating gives CASTDRPYQPQHF. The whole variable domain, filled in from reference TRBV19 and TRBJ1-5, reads DGGITQSPKYLFRKEGQNVTLSCEQNLNHDAMYWYRQDPGQGLRLIYYSQIVNDFQKGDIAEGYSVSREKKESFPLTVTSAQKNPTAFYLCASTDRPYQPQHFGDGTRLSIL.

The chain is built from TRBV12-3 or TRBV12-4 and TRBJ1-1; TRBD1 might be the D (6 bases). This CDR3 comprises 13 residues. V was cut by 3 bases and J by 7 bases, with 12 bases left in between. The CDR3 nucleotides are TGTGCCAGCAGTTTGGGGCAGGGGCTTGAAGCTTTCTTT. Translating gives CASSLGQGLEAFF.

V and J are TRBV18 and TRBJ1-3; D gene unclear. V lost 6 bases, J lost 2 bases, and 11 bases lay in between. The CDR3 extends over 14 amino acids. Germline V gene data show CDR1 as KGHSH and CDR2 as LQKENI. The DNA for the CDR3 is TGTGCCAGCTCCCCGGGATACGCTGGAAACACCATATATTTT. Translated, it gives CASSPGYAGNTIYF.

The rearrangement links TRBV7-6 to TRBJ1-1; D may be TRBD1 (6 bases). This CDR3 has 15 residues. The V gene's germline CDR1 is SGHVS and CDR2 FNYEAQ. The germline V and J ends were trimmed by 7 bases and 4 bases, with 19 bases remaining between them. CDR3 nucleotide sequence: TGTGCCAGCACCGACCGCCAAGGGGGAAGCACTGAAGCTTTCTTT. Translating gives CASTDRQGGSTEAFF.

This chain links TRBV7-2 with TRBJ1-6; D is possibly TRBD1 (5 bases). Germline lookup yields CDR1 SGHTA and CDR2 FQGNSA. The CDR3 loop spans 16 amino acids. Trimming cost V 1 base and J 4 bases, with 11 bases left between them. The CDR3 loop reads CASSLGGRGYNSPLHF. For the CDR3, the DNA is TGTGCCAGCAGCTTAGGCGGGCGGGGGTATAATTCACCCCTCCACTTT.

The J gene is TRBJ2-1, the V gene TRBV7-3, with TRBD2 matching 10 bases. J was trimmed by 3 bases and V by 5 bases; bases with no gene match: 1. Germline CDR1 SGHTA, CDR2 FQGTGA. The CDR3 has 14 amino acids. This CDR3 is CASSERGGYNEQFF. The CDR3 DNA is TGTGCCAGCAGCGAGCGGGGGGGCTACAATGAGCAGTTCTTC.

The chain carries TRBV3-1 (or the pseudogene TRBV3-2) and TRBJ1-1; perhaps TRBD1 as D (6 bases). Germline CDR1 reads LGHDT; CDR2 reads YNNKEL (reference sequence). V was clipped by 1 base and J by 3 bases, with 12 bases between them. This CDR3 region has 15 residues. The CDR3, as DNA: TGTGCCAGCAGCCAAGTAGGGCAGGGGTACACTGAAGCTTTCTTT. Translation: CASSQVGQGYTEAFF.

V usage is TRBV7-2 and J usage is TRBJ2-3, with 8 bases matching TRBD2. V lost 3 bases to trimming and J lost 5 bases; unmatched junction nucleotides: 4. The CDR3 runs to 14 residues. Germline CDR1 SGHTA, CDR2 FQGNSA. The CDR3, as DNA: TGTGCCAGCAGCTTTAGCGGGAAGGGAGATACGCAGTATTTT. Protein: CASSFSGKGDTQYF.

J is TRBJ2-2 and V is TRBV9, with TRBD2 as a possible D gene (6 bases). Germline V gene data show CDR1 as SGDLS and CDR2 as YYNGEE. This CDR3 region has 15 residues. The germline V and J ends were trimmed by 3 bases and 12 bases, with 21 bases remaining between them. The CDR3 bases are TGTGCCAGCAGCGGCGGCTTTGCGGGGAGCGAAAAGCTGTTTTTT. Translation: CASSGGFAGSEKLFF.

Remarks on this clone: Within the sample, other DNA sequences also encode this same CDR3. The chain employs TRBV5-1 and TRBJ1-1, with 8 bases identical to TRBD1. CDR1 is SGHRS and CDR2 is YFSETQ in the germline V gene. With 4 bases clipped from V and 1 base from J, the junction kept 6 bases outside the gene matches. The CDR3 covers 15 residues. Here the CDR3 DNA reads TGCGCCAGCAGCCCCAGGACAGGGAGGAACACTGAAGCTTTCTTT. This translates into CASSPRTGRNTEAFF. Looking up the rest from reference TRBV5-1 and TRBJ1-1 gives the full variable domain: KAGVTQTPRYLIKTRGQQVTLSCSPISGHRSVSWYQQTPGQGLQFLFEYFSETQRNKGNFPGRFSGRQFSNSRSEMNVSTLELGDSALYLCASSPRTGRNTEAFFGQGTRLTVV.

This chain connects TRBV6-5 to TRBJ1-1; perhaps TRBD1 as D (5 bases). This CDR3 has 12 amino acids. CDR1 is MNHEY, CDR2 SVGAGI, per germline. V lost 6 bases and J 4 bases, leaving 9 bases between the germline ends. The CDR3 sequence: CASSVQGTEAFF. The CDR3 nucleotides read TGTGCCAGCAGCGTGCAGGGCACTGAAGCTTTCTTT.

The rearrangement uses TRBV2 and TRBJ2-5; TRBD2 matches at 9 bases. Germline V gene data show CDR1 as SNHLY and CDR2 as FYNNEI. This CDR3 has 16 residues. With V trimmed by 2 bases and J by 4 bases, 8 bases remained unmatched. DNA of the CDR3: TGTGCCAGCAGTGAACCGGGCGGGGGGGCGTTAGAGACCCAGTACTTC. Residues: CASSEPGGGALETQYF.

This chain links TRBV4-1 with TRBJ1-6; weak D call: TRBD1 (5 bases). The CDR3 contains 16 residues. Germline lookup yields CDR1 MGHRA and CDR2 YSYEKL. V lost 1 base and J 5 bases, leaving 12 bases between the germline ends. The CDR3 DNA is TGCGCCAGCAGCCAAGGTGGGGGGAGCCATAATTCACCCCTCCACTTT. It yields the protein CASSQGGGSHNSPLHF.

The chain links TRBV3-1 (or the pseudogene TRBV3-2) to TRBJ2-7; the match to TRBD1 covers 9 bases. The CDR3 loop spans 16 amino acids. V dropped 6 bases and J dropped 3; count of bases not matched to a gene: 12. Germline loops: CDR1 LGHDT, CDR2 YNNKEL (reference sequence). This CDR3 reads CASSPSRQGVIYEQYF. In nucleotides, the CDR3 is TGTGCCAGCAGTCCCTCCCGACAGGGGGTTATCTACGAGCAGTACTTC.

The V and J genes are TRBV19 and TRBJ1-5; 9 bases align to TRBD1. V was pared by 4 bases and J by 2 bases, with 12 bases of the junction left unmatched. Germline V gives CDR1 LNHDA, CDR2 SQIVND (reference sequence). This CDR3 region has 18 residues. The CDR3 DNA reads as TGTGCCAGTAGTAGGGACAGGGCCAGGGTCGGGGGCAATCAGCCCCAGCATTTT. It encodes CASSRDRARVGGNQPQHF.

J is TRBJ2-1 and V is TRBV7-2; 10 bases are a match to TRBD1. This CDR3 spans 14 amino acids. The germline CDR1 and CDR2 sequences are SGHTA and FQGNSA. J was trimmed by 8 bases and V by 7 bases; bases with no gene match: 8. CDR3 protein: CASMWTGGPHEQFF. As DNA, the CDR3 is TGTGCCAGCATGTGGACAGGGGGGCCCCATGAGCAGTTCTTC.

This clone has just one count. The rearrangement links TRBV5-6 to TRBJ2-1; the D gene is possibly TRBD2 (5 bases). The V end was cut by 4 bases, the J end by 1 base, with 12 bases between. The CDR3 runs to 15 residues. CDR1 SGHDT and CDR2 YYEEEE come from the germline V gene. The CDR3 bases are TGTGCCAGCAGCCCGGACTTCGGGTCCTACAATGAGCAGTTCTTC. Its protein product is CASSPDFGSYNEQFF.

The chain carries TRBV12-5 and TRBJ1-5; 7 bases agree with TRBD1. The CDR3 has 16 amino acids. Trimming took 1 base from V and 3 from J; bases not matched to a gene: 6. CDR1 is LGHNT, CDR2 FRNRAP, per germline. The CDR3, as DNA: TGTGCTAGTGGTTTGGCCGGCAGGGGGTACAATCAGCCCCAGCATTTT. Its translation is CASGLAGRGYNQPQHF.